The 9 T cell receptor beta chains below come from one sample, sequenced in a study of T cell repertoires in cytomegalovirus infection. TCRdb independently ran MiXCR on the reads; one entry per CDR3 protein. The sample has 150,000 to 200,000 distinct CDR3 sequences, 8% to 10% seen once. Sequenced input: PBMCs. These receptor sequences come from a human donor in good health (CMV status not recorded). Some clones in this sample may be carry-over from other donors' samples.

This clonotype has a count of ten or more. This chain uses TRBV11-2 with TRBJ2-1; 12 bases align to TRBD1. Germline lookup yields CDR1 SGHAT and CDR2 FQNNGV. The CDR3 extends over 17 amino acids. J gave up 5 bases and V 0 bases, and 5 bases lay outside the gene matches. In nucleotides, the CDR3 is TGTGCCAGCAGCTTAGATCCGGGACAGGGGGCTCACAATGAGCAGTTCTTC. Its translation: CASSLDPGQGAHNEQFF.

This clonotype is medium-sized by share. The rearrangement joins TRBV29-1 to TRBJ2-1, with 10 bases that match TRBD2. Germline CDR1 and CDR2: SQVTM and ANQGSEA. CDR3 length: 15 amino acids. Trimming at V came to 3 bases and at J to 2 bases, leaving 4 bases not matched to a gene. CDR3: CSVDSSGRAYNEQFF. For the CDR3, the DNA is TGCAGCGTTGATTCCAGCGGGAGGGCCTACAATGAGCAGTTCTTC.

This clonotype was observed many times. The V call is TRBV7-2, the J call TRBJ2-5; D unresolved. This CDR3 has 14 residues. The ends were cut back, 1 base at V and 4 bases at J, with 10 bases in the middle. From germline, CDR1 is SGHTA and CDR2 FQGNSA. The CDR3 bases are TGTGCCAGCAGCTTAGGTTCTTGGCGAGAGACCCAGTACTTC. Translating it yields CASSLGSWRETQYF.

Ten or more counts support this clonotype. The V gene is TRBV7-2, the J gene TRBJ2-7; D may be TRBD1 (6 bases). The germline CDR1 and CDR2 sequences are SGHTA and FQGNSA. The CDR3 consists of 15 residues. The V and J ends lost 0 bases and 1 base respectively, with 10 bases between them. CDR3: CASSLAGADSYEQYF. CDR3 nucleotide sequence: TGTGCCAGCAGCTTAGCGGGGGCTGATTCCTACGAGCAGTACTTC.

This clonotype was recorded at least ten times. The genes are TRBV7-8 and TRBJ2-7; D is undetermined. Trimming took 3 bases from V and 1 from J, leaving 7 bases between them. The CDR3 loop spans 13 amino acids. The germline V gene has CDR1 SGHVS and CDR2 FQNEAQ. Here the CDR3 DNA reads TGTGCCAGCAGCTTTCAAGCTTCCTACGAGCAGTACTTC. Its protein is CASSFQASYEQYF.

The V and J genes are TRBV5-6 and TRBJ1-2; tentative D call: TRBD1 (6 bases). The CDR3 contains 13 residues. Germline V CDR1 and CDR2: SGHDT, YYEEEE. The germline V and J ends were trimmed by 1 base and 8 bases, with 12 bases remaining between them. The CDR3 DNA reads as TGTGCCAGCAGCTTGCCGGCAGGGGACGGCTACACCTTC. It specifies CASSLPAGDGYTF.

This chain uses TRBV7-6 with TRBJ1-5; D not resolved. Per the germline V gene, CDR1 is SGHVS and CDR2 is FNYEAQ. The ends were cut back, 4 bases at V and 8 bases at J, with 12 bases in the middle. The CDR3 runs 13 residues. In nucleotides, the CDR3 is TGTGCCAGCAGCTCTAACCCCCGAGAGCCCCAGCATTTT. It translates to CASSSNPREPQHF.

The chain couples TRBV12-3 or TRBV12-4 to TRBJ2-1; 12 bases map to TRBD2. Losses at the gene ends were 3 bases for V and 2 bases for J; bases not matched to a gene: 5. The CDR3 length is 17 residues. CDR3 protein: CASSFITSGRPYNEQFF. Here the CDR3 DNA reads TGTGCCAGCAGTTTTATTACTAGCGGGAGGCCCTACAATGAGCAGTTCTTC.

This clonotype was found many times. This rearrangement joins TRBV6-2 or TRBV6-3 to TRBJ1-1, with D perhaps matching TRBD1 (6 bases). The CDR3 spans 14 residues. CDR1 is MNHEY and CDR2 is SVGEGT in the germline V gene. V was clipped by 4 bases and J by 4 bases, with 13 bases between them. As DNA, the CDR3 is TGTGCCAGCAGTTTGACAGGTGAAGCCACTGAAGCTTTCTTT. It yields the protein CASSLTGEATEAFF.